These 11 T cell receptor beta chains share one sample of origin, sequenced in a study of blood T cell repertoires in COVID-19. The protocol was immunoSEQ multiplex PCR, while the TCRdb copy is restricted to in-frame clones and leaves out a portion. This sample has roughly 120,000 clones, with 75% to 95% found just once. Input material: peripheral blood. The receptors derive from a human donor with active COVID-19. The donor label of this sample is uncertain.

This chain connects TRBV27 to TRBJ2-7; TRBD2 matches 10 bases. This CDR3 region has 14 residues. V dropped 9 bases and J dropped 2; count of bases not matched to a gene: 7. The germline gives CDR1 MNHEY, CDR2 SMNVEV (reference sequence). The CDR3 DNA reads as TGTGCCAGTCCAACTAGCGGGGTAACCTACGAGCAGTACTTC. Protein sequence: CASPTSGVTYEQYF.

The chain couples TRBV5-4 to TRBJ1-4, with D possibly TRBD1 on 5 matching bases. This CDR3 spans 15 amino acids. The ends were cut back, 3 bases at V and 2 bases at J, with 11 bases in the middle. Germline V gene data show CDR1 as SGHNT and CDR2 as YYREEE (reference sequence). For the CDR3, the DNA is TGTGCCAGCAGCTGGGGGGACGGGACTAATGAAAAACTGTTTTTT. It codes for CASSWGDGTNEKLFF.

CDR3 sequence: CASSLTGTGGFTDTQYF. The CDR3 region has the DNA TGCGCCAGCAGCCTTACCGGGACAGGGGGCTTTACAGATACGCAGTATTTT. The chain recombines TRBV4-3 with TRBJ2-3, with 12 bases aligning to TRBD1. Trimming cost V 4 bases and J 3 bases; bases outside gene matches: 8. The V gene's germline CDR1 is LGHNA and CDR2 YSLEER. This CDR3 is 17 amino acids long.

This clone showed up just once. The chain has TRBV6-2 or TRBV6-3 and TRBJ1-1; TRBD1 might be the D (6 bases). The V and J ends lost 7 bases and 5 bases respectively, with 17 bases between them. Germline V gene data show CDR1 as MNHEY and CDR2 as SVGEGT. The length of the CDR3 is 14 residues. The CDR3 reads CASTPGWTVTEAFF. CDR3 coding DNA: TGTGCCAGCACCCCGGGATGGACAGTAACTGAAGCTTTCTTT.

The rearrangement uses TRBV6-2 or TRBV6-3 and TRBJ1-6; a possible D gene is TRBD1 (5 bases). V lost 4 bases to trimming and J lost 7 bases, with 14 bases between them. Germline V gene sequence: CDR1 MNHEY, CDR2 SVGEGT. The CDR3 runs to 15 residues. CDR3 in DNA: TGTGCCAGCAGTTTACGACAGACACTGAATTCACCCCTCCACTTT. Translated: CASSLRQTLNSPLHF.

This chain uses TRBV7-2 with TRBJ1-1, with a weak D call TRBD1 (6 bases). The CDR3 is made up of 15 amino acids. Trimming removed 5 bases at V and 5 bases at J, with 18 bases between. In germline, CDR1 is SGHTA, CDR2 FQGNSA. CDR3 nucleotides: TGTGCCAGCAGCCCATTGATAGGGGGTTTAACTGAAGCTTTCTTT. It is translated as CASSPLIGGLTEAFF.

For this clone: Its ends do not fully match the called genes, so a read error is possible. Other nucleotide sequences in the sample specify the same CDR3. The chain carries TRBV10-3 and TRBJ2-7, with D unresolved. Looked up from germline, CDR1 is ENHRY and CDR2 is SYGVKD. The CDR3 has 12 residues. The CDR3 DNA follows: TGCGCCATCAGTGATGACTCCCCGAAGCAGTACTTC. The encoded protein is CAISDDSPKQYF.

V and J are TRBV19 and TRBJ2-5; a possible D gene is TRBD1 (6 bases). CDR1 is LNHDA, CDR2 SQIVND, per germline (reference sequence). Deletions cut 1 base from V and 4 bases from J, with 10 bases between. The CDR3 is 14 residues long. CDR3 DNA sequence: TGTGCCAGTAGTATAGGTTCCAGGGGAGAGACCCAGTACTTC. Residues: CASSIGSRGETQYF.

This chain joins TRBV6-5 and TRBJ2-7; 10 bases agree with TRBD1. The junction had 10 bases not matched to a gene; V was cut back by 8 bases and J by 9 bases. This CDR3 has 13 residues. The V gene's germline CDR1 is MNHEY and CDR2 SVGAGI. CDR3 protein: CASLFDRGRAQYF. The CDR3 nucleotides are TGTGCCAGCCTCTTCGACAGGGGGCGGGCGCAGTACTTC.

This chain uses TRBV27 with TRBJ2-7, with 12 bases that match TRBD1. The J segment lost 5 bases and the V segment lost 1 base, leaving 6 bases of the junction unmatched. The CDR3 is made up of 16 amino acids. CDR1 MNHEY and CDR2 SMNVEV come from the germline V gene (reference sequence). For the CDR3, the DNA is TGTGCCAGCAGTTTATTATCGGGGACAGGGGGCGACGAGCAGTACTTC. The encoded protein is CASSLLSGTGGDEQYF.

This CDR3 is CASSLAGAFSYEQYF. The CDR3 DNA follows: TGTGCCAGCAGTTTGGCAGGGGCCTTCTCCTACGAGCAGTACTTC. This chain joins TRBV28 and TRBJ2-7, with D possibly matching TRBD1 (6 bases). V lost 3 bases and J 0 bases, leaving 12 bases between the germline ends. Germline V CDR1 and CDR2: MDHEN, SYDVKM. The CDR3 has 15 residues.